Given below is one T cell receptor beta chain in context. Its matching antigen is unknown. TCRdb called the RT-PCR reads again in MiXCR, with one record for every CDR3 protein. The table has under 200,000 distinct CDR3 sequences, under 13% seen once. V lost 2 bases and J lost 7; bases outside the gene matches: 4. Germline V gene lookup returns CDR1 SGHAT and CDR2 FQNNGV. The CDR3 covers 15 residues. These data originate in a study of response to subunit inactivated influenza vaccine. Study findings and constraints: The authors suggested that few new T cells are recruited per seasonal influenza vaccination.

The input for sequencing was non-naive T cells sorted from PBMCs, taken more than 35 days after vaccination. The V and J genes are TRBV11-2 and TRBJ2-1, with 11 bases lining up with TRBD2. The TCR comes from a man between 45 and 60 years old who received an inactivated influenza vaccine. The CDR3 sequence is CASSLRRTSGNEQFF. CDR3 coding DNA: TGTGCCAGCAGCTTAAGGAGGACTAGCGGGAATGAGCAGTTCTTC.